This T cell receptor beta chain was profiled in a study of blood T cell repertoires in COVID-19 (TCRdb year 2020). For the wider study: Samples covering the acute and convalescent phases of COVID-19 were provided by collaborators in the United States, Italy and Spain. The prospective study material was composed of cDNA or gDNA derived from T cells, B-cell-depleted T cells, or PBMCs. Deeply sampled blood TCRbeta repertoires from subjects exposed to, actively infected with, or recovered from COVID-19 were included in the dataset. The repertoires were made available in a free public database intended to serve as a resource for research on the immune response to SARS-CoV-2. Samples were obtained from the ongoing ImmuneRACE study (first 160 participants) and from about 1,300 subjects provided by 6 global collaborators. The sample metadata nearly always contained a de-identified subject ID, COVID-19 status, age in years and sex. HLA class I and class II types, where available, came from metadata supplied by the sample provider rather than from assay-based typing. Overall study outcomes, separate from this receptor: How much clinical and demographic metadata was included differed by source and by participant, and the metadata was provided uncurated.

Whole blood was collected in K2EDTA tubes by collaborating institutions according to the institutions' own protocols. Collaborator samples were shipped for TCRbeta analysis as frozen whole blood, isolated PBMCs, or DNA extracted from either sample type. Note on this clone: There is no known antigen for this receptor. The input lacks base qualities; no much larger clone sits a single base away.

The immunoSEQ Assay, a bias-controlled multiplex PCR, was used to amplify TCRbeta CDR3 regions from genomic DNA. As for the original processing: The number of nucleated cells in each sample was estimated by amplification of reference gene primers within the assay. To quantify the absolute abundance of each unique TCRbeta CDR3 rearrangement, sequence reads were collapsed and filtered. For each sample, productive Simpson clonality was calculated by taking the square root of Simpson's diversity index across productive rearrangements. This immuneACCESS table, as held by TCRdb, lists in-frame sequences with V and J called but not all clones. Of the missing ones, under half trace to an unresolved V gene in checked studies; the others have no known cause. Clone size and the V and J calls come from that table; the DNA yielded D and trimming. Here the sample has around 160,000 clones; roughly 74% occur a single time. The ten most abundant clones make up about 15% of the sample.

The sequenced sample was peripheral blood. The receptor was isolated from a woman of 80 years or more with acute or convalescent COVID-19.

The CDR3 protein sequence reads: CASSPRQGGTDTQYF. The DNA sequence is as follows: TGTGCCAGCTCACCGCGACAGGGGGGCACAGATACGCAGTATTTT. In this chain, TRBV18 is recombined with TRBJ2-3; a stretch of 9 junction bases matches TRBD1. V and J are trimmed by 3 bases and 1 base, and the gene matches miss 2 bases of the junction. The CDR3 starts with the cysteine, ends with the phenylalanine, and has 15 residues. Only the CDR3 DNA is retained, 45 bases long and in frame from the first base. CDR1 and CDR2 (KGHSH, LQKENI) derive from the germline V gene.